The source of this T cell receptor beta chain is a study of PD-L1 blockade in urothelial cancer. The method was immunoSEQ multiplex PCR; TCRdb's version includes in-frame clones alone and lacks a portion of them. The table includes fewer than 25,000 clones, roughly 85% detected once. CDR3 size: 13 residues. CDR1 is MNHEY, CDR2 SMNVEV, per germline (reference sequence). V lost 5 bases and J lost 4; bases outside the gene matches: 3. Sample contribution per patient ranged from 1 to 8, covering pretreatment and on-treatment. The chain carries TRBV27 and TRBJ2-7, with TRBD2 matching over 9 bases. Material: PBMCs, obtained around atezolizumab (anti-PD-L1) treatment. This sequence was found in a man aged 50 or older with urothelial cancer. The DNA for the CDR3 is TGTGCCAGCAGTACTAGCGGGCGTTACGAGCAGTACTTC. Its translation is CASSTSGRYEQYF.